Only a few counts were recorded for the clone carrying this T cell receptor (beta chain). Primers included in the PCR were 60 Vbeta and 13 Jbeta primers. Method: immunoSEQ multiplex PCR; TCRdb's copy keeps in-frame clones and lacks some. The sample carries about 89,000 clones, about 85% recorded once. The entry originates in a study of cytomegalovirus exposure and HLA in healthy donors. About the research overall: Among the 350 to 500 donors who were genotyped, around 77% fell in the genetic ancestry cluster that is associated with self-reported Caucasian donors.

The CDR3 is 14 amino acids. With 10 bases removed from V and 0 bases from J, the gap between germline ends came to 16 bases. Germline V CDR1 and CDR2: SNHLY, FYNNEI. Specimen: PBMCs. The TCR was taken from a female donor in good health and CMV-seropositive. V usage is TRBV2 and J usage is TRBJ2-7; no clear D. The DNA for the CDR3 is TGTGCCACCTATAGCTCCGCCAACTCCTACGAGCAGTACTTC. Translated, it gives CATYSSANSYEQYF. The whole variable domain, filled in from reference TRBV2 and TRBJ2-7, reads EPEVTQTPSHQVTQMGQEVILRCVPISNHLYFYWYRQILGQKVEFLVSFYNNEISEKSEIFDDQFSVERPDGSNFTLKIRSTKLEDSAMYFCATYSSANSYEQYFGPGTRLTVT.